The next 25 T cell receptor beta chains were all read from a single sample in a study of shared clonotypes between healthy human individuals. Data came from immunoSEQ multiplex PCR; TCRdb stores just in-frame clones and leaves some out. Of about 100,000 clones listed, 68% were seen once; the top ten hold roughly 50%. The specimen sequenced was memory CD8+ T cells sorted from blood. Subset described: CD45RO+ cells pooled with CCR7-negative TemRA cells. These receptors all stem from a man younger than 45 in good health.

The V gene is TRBV5-4, the J gene TRBJ1-2; 9 nucleotides agree with TRBD1. The CDR3 runs 14 residues. Germline V lookup: CDR1 SGHNT, CDR2 YYREEE (reference sequence). V dropped 4 bases and J dropped 3; count of bases not matched to a gene: 4. The chain's CDR3 is CASSLDRGYYGYTF. CDR3 in DNA: TGTGCCAGCAGCCTTGACAGGGGGTACTATGGCTACACCTTC.

This clone was observed a few times. This chain joins TRBV4-1 and TRBJ2-3, with 7 positions matching TRBD1. The CDR3 totals 15 residues. Germline CDR1 reads MGHRA; CDR2 reads YSYEKL. The junction had 8 bases not matched to a gene; V was cut back by 4 bases and J by 4 bases. The CDR3 DNA follows: TGCGCCAGCAGCCTCGACAGGGAAGGCGCAGATACGCAGTATTTT. Translation gives CASSLDREGADTQYF.

For the CDR3, the DNA is TGCGCCAGCAGCCAAGAACACCTGGCGGGAGGCTATGGCTACACCTTC. Translated: CASSQEHLAGGYGYTF. The J gene is TRBJ1-2, the V gene TRBV4-1; D is ambiguous. Per the germline V gene, CDR1 is MGHRA and CDR2 is YSYEKL. This CDR3 contains 16 residues. V lost 0 bases, J lost 4 bases, and 15 bases lay in between.

This rearrangement joins TRBV5-4 to TRBJ1-2; D is possibly TRBD1 (5 bases). The ends were cut back, 0 bases at V and 5 bases at J, with 8 bases in the middle. Germline CDR1 is SGHNT and CDR2 is YYREEE (reference sequence). The CDR3 runs to 13 residues. The CDR3 nucleotides are TGTGCCAGCAGCTTGGAAGGGGCATATGGCTACACCTTC. This sequence encodes CASSLEGAYGYTF.

V is TRBV5-8 and J is TRBJ1-5; unclear D gene. Trimming pared 0 bases from V and 7 bases from J, leaving 14 bases between. From germline, CDR1 is SGHTS and CDR2 YDEGEE. The CDR3 runs 15 residues. Written as DNA, the CDR3 is TGTGCCAGCAGCTTGGCCATGAAGGGCGACCAGCCCCAGCATTTT. Translating gives CASSLAMKGDQPQHF.

V and J are TRBV28 and TRBJ2-5, with D maybe TRBD2 (6 bases). Per the germline V gene, CDR1 is MDHEN and CDR2 is SYDVKM. The length of the CDR3 is 15 residues. Trimming left V 2 bases short and J 9 bases short, with 19 bases between. CDR3 in DNA: TGTGCCAGCAGTTTAGTACGCGGGGCCGGAGGGGCCCAGTACTTC. The encoded protein is CASSLVRGAGGAQYF.

In this sample, this clone turned up many times. This sample includes further DNA sequences coding for the same CDR3. The chain joins TRBV6-5 to TRBJ2-7; 11 bases agree with TRBD1. With V trimmed by 2 bases and J by 3 bases, 0 bases remained unmatched. Germline-derived CDR1 and CDR2 are MNHEY and SVGAGI. CDR3 length equals 14 residues. The CDR3 here is CASSYGTGGYEQYF. CDR3 sequence (DNA): TGTGCCAGCAGTTACGGGACAGGGGGCTACGAGCAGTACTTC.

J is TRBJ2-5 and V is TRBV9; either TRBD1 or TRBD2 may supply D (5 bases each). This CDR3 spans 15 amino acids. Trimming stripped 3 bases from V and 1 base from J, with 13 bases between. Germline CDR1 SGDLS, CDR2 YYNGEE. CDR3 nucleotides: TGTGCCAGCAGCGCGTGGGGACGGGGCCAAGAGACCCAGTACTTC. Translating it yields CASSAWGRGQETQYF.

The chain is built from TRBV5-1 and TRBJ2-7; TRBD2 aligns across 12 bases. There are 16 residues in the CDR3. The germline V gene has CDR1 SGHRS and CDR2 YFSETQ. V shed 2 bases, J shed 3 bases, and the junction held 6 bases outside the gene matches. This CDR3 is CASSLRLAGESYEQYF. CDR3 coding DNA: TGCGCCAGCAGCTTAAGACTAGCGGGAGAGAGCTACGAGCAGTACTTC. Filled out from reference TRBV5-1 and TRBJ2-7, the complete variable domain reads KAGVTQTPRYLIKTRGQQVTLSCSPISGHRSVSWYQQTPGQGLQFLFEYFSETQRNKGNFPGRFSGRQFSNSRSEMNVSTLELGDSALYLCASSLRLAGESYEQYFGPGTRLTVT.

This chain joins TRBV30 and TRBJ1-5; perhaps TRBD1 as D (6 bases). V lost 8 bases and J lost 1, with 12 bases in between. Germline CDR1 reads GTSNPN; CDR2 reads SVGIG (reference sequence). This CDR3 spans 13 amino acids. The CDR3 loop is CAIGGGSNQPQHF. The CDR3 nucleotides are TGTGCCATTGGTGGGGGCAGCAATCAGCCCCAGCATTTT.

This clone was recorded only once. The V and J genes are TRBV6-1 and TRBJ2-1; D may correspond to TRBD1 or TRBD2 (5 bases each). The CDR3 covers 14 residues. Germline V gene lookup returns CDR1 MNHNS and CDR2 SASEGT. V lost 7 bases and J lost 8, with 18 bases in between. The CDR3 sequence is CASNPGPGADEQFF. CDR3 nucleotide sequence: TGTGCCAGCAATCCGGGACCCGGGGCCGATGAGCAGTTCTTC.

This clone was seen a few times. The gene calls are TRBV6-6 and TRBJ2-1; D unresolved. V lost 0 bases and J 4 bases, leaving 10 bases between the germline ends. Germline V gene sequence: CDR1 MNHNY, CDR2 SVGAGI (reference sequence). The CDR3 is 15 residues long. As DNA, the CDR3 is TGTGCCAGCAGTTACTCTCGTGAGGCTTACAATGAGCAGTTCTTC. Protein product: CASSYSREAYNEQFF.

This chain connects TRBV2 to TRBJ2-7; no clear D. The CDR3 sequence is 13 residues long. Trimming cost V 5 bases and J 0 bases, with 8 bases left between them. Germline V CDR1 and CDR2: SNHLY, FYNNEI. The CDR3 DNA reads as TGTGCCAGCAGTCGACGGAGCTCCTACGAGCAGTACTTC. It translates to CASSRRSSYEQYF. Full variable domain (outside the CDR3, taken from reference TRBV2 and TRBJ2-7): EPEVTQTPSHQVTQMGQEVILRCVPISNHLYFYWYRQILGQKVEFLVSFYNNEISEKSEIFDDQFSVERPDGSNFTLKIRSTKLEDSAMYFCASSRRSSYEQYFGPGTRLTVT.

CDR3 in amino acids: CASSGGGNRNEQFF. CDR3 nucleotides: TGTGCCAGTAGTGGAGGGGGCAACCGGAATGAGCAGTTCTTC. The genes are TRBV19 and TRBJ2-1; D may be TRBD1 (7 bases). The CDR3 has 14 residues. Trimming took 5 bases from V and 7 from J, leaving 15 bases between them. CDR1 and CDR2 from the germline V gene are LNHDA and SQIVND (reference sequence).

The chain carries TRBV25-1 and TRBJ2-1; TRBD2 aligns across 11 bases. This CDR3 comprises 14 residues. V was clipped by 8 bases and J by 10 bases; unmatched bases: 10. The germline V gene encodes CDR1 MGHDK and CDR2 SYGVNS. The chain's CDR3 is CASAIAGGPLEQFF. The CDR3 region has the DNA TGTGCCAGCGCAATAGCGGGAGGGCCTTTGGAGCAGTTCTTC.

Of note for this clone: Other DNA sequences in the same sample also yield this CDR3. This chain connects TRBV6-1 to TRBJ2-1; D gene ambiguous. The CDR3 consists of 11 residues. CDR1 and CDR2 (germline): MNHNS, SASEGT. Trimming pared 7 bases from V and 4 bases from J, leaving 5 bases between. The CDR3 sequence: CASTSYNEQFF. The CDR3 DNA reads TGTGCCAGCACTAGTTACAATGAGCAGTTCTTC.

DNA of the CDR3: TGTGCCAGCAGCTCCCAGAGCACTCCGAGGGAAAAACTGTTTTTT. Its protein product is CASSSQSTPREKLFF. J is TRBJ1-4 and V is TRBV7-8; D is unclear. V lost 4 bases and J 8 bases, leaving 17 bases between the germline ends. Per germline, CDR1 SGHVS and CDR2 FQNEAQ. CDR3 length: 15 residues. Based on the CDR3 plus reference TRBV7-8 and TRBJ1-4, the full variable domain is GAGVSQSPRYKVAKRGQDVALRCDPISGHVSLFWYQQALGQGPEFLTYFQNEAQLDKSGLPSDRFFAERPEGSVSTLKIQRTQQEDSAVYLCASSSQSTPREKLFFGSGTQLSVL.

Comment on this clone: An end of the junction differs from the germline gene, which may be a read error. The CDR3 DNA sequence: TGTGCCAGCAGTGAGACGATGGACAGGGCATTC. Its protein is CASSETMDRAF. The V call is TRBV28, the J call TRBJ2-7; the match to TRBD1 covers 8 bases. Germline CDR1 MDHEN, CDR2 SYDVKM. The CDR3 extends over 11 amino acids.

The V and J genes are TRBV6-4 and TRBJ2-1; 7 nucleotides match TRBD2. Germline trimming cut 2 bases from V and 7 bases from J; bases unmatched to any gene: 5. The CDR3 has 14 residues. Germline lookup yields CDR1 MRHNA and CDR2 SNTAGT. For the CDR3, the DNA is TGTGCCAGCAGTGACGGGGGGGAGGAGAATGAGCAGTTCTTC. Translated: CASSDGGEENEQFF.

This chain links TRBV7-6 with TRBJ1-5; no reliable D call. Germline V CDR1 and CDR2: SGHVS, FNYEAQ. V was cut by 8 bases and J by 0 bases, with 5 bases left in between. The CDR3 has 12 amino acids. CDR3 in amino acids: CASADSNQPQHF. The CDR3 DNA reads as TGTGCCAGCGCCGATAGCAATCAGCCCCAGCATTTT. The full variable domain, with the rest looked up from reference TRBV7-6 and TRBJ1-5, is GAGVSQSPRYKVTKRGQDVALRCDPISGHVSLYWYRQALGQGPEFLTYFNYEAQQDKSGLPNDRFSAERPEGSISTLTIQRTEQRDSAMYRCASADSNQPQHFGDGTRLSIL.

V gene TRBV27 combines with J gene TRBJ2-3, with 10 bases identical to TRBD2. The length of the CDR3 is 17 residues. The germline gives CDR1 MNHEY, CDR2 SMNVEV (reference sequence). After removal of 5 bases from V and 2 bases from J, the junction contained 10 bases not matched to a gene. The CDR3 loop is CASSPWVAGGSTDTQYF. The CDR3 bases are TGTGCCAGCAGTCCCTGGGTAGCGGGAGGCTCCACAGATACGCAGTATTTT.

This clone was seen just once. This CDR3 is also generated by other DNA sequences in the sample. This chain links TRBV29-1 with TRBJ2-7; 8 positions agree with TRBD1. From germline, CDR1 is SQVTM and CDR2 ANQGSEA. CDR3 size: 11 residues. J lost 4 bases, V lost 6 bases, and 2 bases had no gene match. The CDR3 spells CSVRTGYEQYF. In DNA, the CDR3 is TGCAGCGTACGGACAGGGTACGAGCAGTACTTC.

The rearrangement uses TRBV28 and TRBJ1-2; D call uncertain. This CDR3 has 11 residues. V was cut by 4 bases and J by 8 bases, with 8 bases left in between. In germline, CDR1 is MDHEN, CDR2 SYDVKM. DNA of the CDR3: TGTGCCAGCAGTTCCCGGTGGGGCTACACCTTC. It yields the protein CASSSRWGYTF.

In regard to this clone: The same CDR3 can be traced to other DNA sequences in this sample. V and J are TRBV20-1 and TRBJ2-7; D is unresolved. There are 10 residues in the CDR3. CDR1 is DFQATT and CDR2 is SNEGSKA in the germline V gene (reference sequence). Trimming pared 3 bases from V and 5 bases from J, leaving 5 bases between. Here the CDR3 reads CSASDHEQYF. The CDR3 DNA follows: TGCAGTGCTAGTGACCACGAGCAGTACTTC.

The chain recombines TRBV2 with TRBJ2-7, with 7 nucleotides matching TRBD1. Germline trimming cut 6 bases from V and 3 bases from J; bases unmatched to any gene: 8. Germline V CDR1 and CDR2: SNHLY, FYNNEI. The CDR3 covers 14 residues. The CDR3 sequence: CASRPRTGFYEQYF. Here the CDR3 DNA reads TGTGCCAGCAGGCCTCGGACAGGATTCTACGAGCAGTACTTC.